This T cell receptor (beta chain) was captured in a study of cytomegalovirus exposure and HLA in healthy donors. On the study more broadly: A prior study identified just under 120 million unique TCR beta sequences from roughly 170 million T cells.

The PCR used 60 Vbeta and 13 Jbeta primers. Generated by immunoSEQ multiplex PCR, the TCRdb table keeps only in-frame clones and is missing some. The sample records around 150,000 clones, around 76% being singletons. To note about this clone: No antigen is known for it.

Study conclusions and caveats: The listing of fewer than 200 TCR beta chains classed them as cytomegalovirus-associated. Data from an earlier analysis indicated that most TCR beta V segments were productive either about 90% or about 30% of the time.

Trimming removed 2 bases from V and 8 bases from J, with 12 bases in between. Germline values: CDR1 MNHEY, CDR2 SVGAGI. The CDR3 length is 14 residues. The sample consisted of PBMCs. The receptor was derived from a woman in her thirties or forties in good health and CMV-seronegative. The chain joins TRBV6-5 to TRBJ2-2; weak D call: TRBD1 (5 bases). As DNA, the CDR3 is TGTGCCAGCAGTTACGGGGCAGGTTGGGGGGAGCTGTTTTTT. The encoded protein is CASSYGAGWGELFF.